The text below deals with one T cell receptor beta chain. This clonotype was picked up one time. Its antigen is currently not known. The sample holds no much larger clone one base away, and base qualities are not on file. Weak support is all one read offers. Ficoll-Paque density gradient centrifugation was used to isolate PBMCs. These data originate in a study of T-cell memory formation after mild COVID-19 (dated by TCRdb to 2020 to 2023). For the study in its entirety: TCR sequence clusters from the two donors were found to be largely donor specific. Two young, previously healthy adult volunteers, one female and one male, were included in the cohort. T-cell clones expanding and contracting after mild COVID-19 in a couple of donors were tracked by longitudinal TCRalpha and TCRbeta repertoire sequencing.

The study at large found these results: Contracting CD4+ clones turned up mainly in the CM and EM memory subsets, whereas EMRA was where CD8+ clones were enriched. Some responding clones were detected in pre-infection memory, which suggested that pre-existing cross-reactive memory T cells had joined the SARS-CoV-2 response. Only a couple of mild cases were covered by the study, and larger cohorts that include severe cases with pre-infection samples were considered necessary. Clones contracting from day 15 to 85 had balanced CD4/CD8 phenotypes, while a second wave expanding from day 15 to 37 was biased towards CD4+. SARS-CoV-2 specificity was not confirmed for the second-wave clones peaking on day 37.

Sequencing used an Illumina NovaSeq 6000. Using 5'RACE with constant-segment primers, TCRalpha and TCRbeta cDNA libraries were constructed, with sample barcodes and unique molecular identifiers added in the process. RNA was extracted from every sample with Trizol reagent. Library amplification was performed in two PCR steps, and a second sample barcode and Illumina TruSeq adapters were introduced in the second step. Libraries were sequenced on an Illumina NovaSeq with 2 x 150 bp paired-end reads. The study's processing was this. With migec v1.2.7, reads were demultiplexed and then collapsed into UMI-guided consensus sequences. With mixcr v2.1.11, UMI consensuses were aligned to TRA and TRB V and J templates and assembled into clonotypes. A clonotype was counted as expanded or contracted only if both edgeR and NoisET called the change significant, with noise models trained on biological replicates. For edgeR calls, a false discovery rate-adjusted p below 0.01 and a log2 fold-change threshold of 1 were applied. As an exploratory analysis of dynamics, PCA with hierarchical clustering was applied to max-normalized trajectories of the 1000 most abundant clonotypes. Each responding clone was given a CD4 or CD8 phenotype based on the CD4+ and CD8+ repertoires, which had been sequenced separately. The public sequencing data were trimmed at Q25 with fastp and processed into clonotypes with MiXCR by TCRdb, which kept only in-frame beta chains. Identical CDR3 proteins give one entry, which carries the most common genes and DNA. The V and J calls and clone size come from TCRdb's table, not from the authors' own analysis. This sample is represented by approximately 340,000 distinct CDR3 sequences; around a sixth of them were singletons. Around 20% of the sample is held by the ten biggest clonotypes.

The sample consisted of PBMCs or a T cell subset sorted from them (not recorded which). The TCR comes from a young man who had mild COVID-19 (a few samples of this study predate the infection). The sample titles of this study are shuffled in the database, so cell type and time point are left out; the donor was told from shared clones.

The CDR3 region has the sequence CASSRQWDRVNQPQHF. DNA sequence: TGTGCCAGCAGTCGCCAATGGGACAGGGTAAATCAGCCCCAGCATTTT. This chain joins TRBV6-2 or TRBV6-3 to TRBJ1-5, and 9 junctional nucleotides match TRBD1. CDR1 MNHEY and CDR2 SVGEGT are derived from the germline V gene. The germline V end is reduced by 5 bases and the J end by 4 bases; junction bases left unmatched: 9. The CDR3 contains 16 residues, cysteine and phenylalanine counted. The sequence is cut down to CDR3 DNA, 48 bases in frame from base 1.